The rows below give T cell receptor beta chains drawn from one sample of a study of identical twins. TCRdb reanalysed the 5' RACE reads using MiXCR and keeps one entry per CDR3 protein. The sample has 500,000 or so distinct CDR3 sequences, around 20% seen once. These data were also reused for a study on T cells expressing NK-cell markers.

The specimen was CD4+ T cells sorted from blood. The receptors originated from a young woman in good health. The CDR3 runs from the conserved cysteine through the conserved F or W. Each record gives: CDR3 length, clone size, D gene, V gene, J gene, CDR3 DNA, CDR3 protein. D genes are given only for firm matches. Not every row has a clone size; where given, it reads once, few, many or a size class.

len: 14
abundance: NA
d_gene: TRBD1
v_gene: TRBV11-2
j_gene: TRBJ2-5
CDR3nt: TGTGCCAGCACTTCGACAGGGGGCGCGCAGACCCAGTACTTC
CDR3aa: CASTSTGGAQTQYF

len: 14
abundance: few
d_gene: NA
v_gene: TRBV20-1
j_gene: TRBJ1-1
CDR3nt: TGCAGTGCTCGCCCCACGACAGGGAACACTGAAGCTTTCTTT
CDR3aa: CSARPTTGNTEAFF

len: 14
abundance: NA
d_gene: NA
v_gene: TRBV20-1
j_gene: TRBJ2-5
CDR3nt: TGCAGTGCTAGAGATGGGCAGGGGCACGAGACCCAGTACTTC
CDR3aa: CSARDGQGHETQYF

len: 15
abundance: few
d_gene: NA
v_gene: TRBV12-3/TRBV12-4
j_gene: TRBJ1-1
CDR3nt: TGTGCCAGCAGTGCCTACAGGACCCCGGACACTGAAGCTTTCTTT
CDR3aa: CASSAYRTPDTEAFF

len: 14
abundance: NA
d_gene: NA
v_gene: TRBV9
j_gene: TRBJ2-7
CDR3nt: TGTACCAGCAGTACGGGGCCCAGCTCCTACGAGCAGTACTTC
CDR3aa: CTSSTGPSSYEQYF

len: 15
abundance: NA
d_gene: NA
v_gene: TRBV3-1
j_gene: TRBJ2-2
CDR3nt: TGTGCCAGCAGCCCGCCCAGGGGGGAGGCCGGGGAGCTGTTTTTT
CDR3aa: CASSPPRGEAGELFF

len: 16
abundance: NA
d_gene: TRBD1
v_gene: TRBV20-1
j_gene: TRBJ1-1
CDR3nt: TGCAGTGCTAGAGAAGTGAGGACAGGGCGTTATACTGAAGCTTTCTTT
CDR3aa: CSAREVRTGRYTEAFF

len: 13
abundance: NA
d_gene: TRBD1
v_gene: TRBV12-3/TRBV12-4
j_gene: TRBJ1-1
CDR3nt: TGTGCCAGCAGATCGACAGGGGACACTGAAGCTTTCTTT
CDR3aa: CASRSTGDTEAFF

len: 15
abundance: few
d_gene: NA
v_gene: TRBV19
j_gene: TRBJ2-7
CDR3nt: TGTGCCAGTAGTCCCCGACTCGGAAGAAGCTACGAGCAGTACTTC
CDR3aa: CASSPRLGRSYEQYF

len: 13
abundance: NA
d_gene: NA
v_gene: TRBV5-1
j_gene: TRBJ2-5
CDR3nt: TGCGCCAGCAGCTTAGGCGGCCAGGGGACCCAGTACTTC
CDR3aa: CASSLGGQGTQYF

len: 16
abundance: few
d_gene: TRBD1
v_gene: TRBV3-1
j_gene: TRBJ1-5
CDR3nt: TGTGCCAGCAGCCAGGGGACAGCACATAGCAATCAGCCCCAGCATTTT
CDR3aa: CASSQGTAHSNQPQHF